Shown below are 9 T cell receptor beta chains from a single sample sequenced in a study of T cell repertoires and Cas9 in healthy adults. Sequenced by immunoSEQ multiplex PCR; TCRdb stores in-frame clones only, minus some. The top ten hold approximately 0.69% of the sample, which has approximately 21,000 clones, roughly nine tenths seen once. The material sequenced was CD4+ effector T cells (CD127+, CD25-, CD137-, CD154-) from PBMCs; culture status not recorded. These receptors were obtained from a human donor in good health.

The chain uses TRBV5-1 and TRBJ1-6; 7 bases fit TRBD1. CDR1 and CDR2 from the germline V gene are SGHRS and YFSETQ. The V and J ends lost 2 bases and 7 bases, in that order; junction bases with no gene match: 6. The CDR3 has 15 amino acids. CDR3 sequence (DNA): TGCGCCAGCAGCTTAGGGGGCAGGGACAATTCACCCCTCCACTTT. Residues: CASSLGGRDNSPLHF.

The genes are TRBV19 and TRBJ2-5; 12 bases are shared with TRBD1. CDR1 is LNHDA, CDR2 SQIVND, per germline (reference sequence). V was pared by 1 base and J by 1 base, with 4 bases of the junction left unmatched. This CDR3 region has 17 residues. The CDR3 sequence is CASSIGGTGGFQETQYF. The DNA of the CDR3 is TGTGCCAGTAGTATAGGGGGGACAGGGGGCTTCCAAGAGACCCAGTACTTC.

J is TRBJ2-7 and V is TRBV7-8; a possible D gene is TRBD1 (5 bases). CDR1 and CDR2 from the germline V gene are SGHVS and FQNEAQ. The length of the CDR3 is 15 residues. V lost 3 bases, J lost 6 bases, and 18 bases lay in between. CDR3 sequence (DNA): TGTGCCAGCAGCTTCAGACAGATAGGAATGGGCGAGCAGTACTTC. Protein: CASSFRQIGMGEQYF.

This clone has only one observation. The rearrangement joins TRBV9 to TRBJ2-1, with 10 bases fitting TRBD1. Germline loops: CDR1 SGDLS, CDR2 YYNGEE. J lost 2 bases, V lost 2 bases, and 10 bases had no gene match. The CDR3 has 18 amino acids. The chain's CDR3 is CASSVLPAGTGAYNEQFF. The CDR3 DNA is TGTGCCAGCAGCGTCTTACCAGCCGGGACAGGGGCCTACAATGAGCAGTTCTTC.

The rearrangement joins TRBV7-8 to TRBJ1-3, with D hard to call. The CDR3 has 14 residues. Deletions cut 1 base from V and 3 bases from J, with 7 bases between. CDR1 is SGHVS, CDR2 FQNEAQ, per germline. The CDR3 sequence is CASSLELGGNTIYF. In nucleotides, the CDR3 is TGTGCCAGCAGCTTAGAGCTTGGTGGAAACACCATATATTTT. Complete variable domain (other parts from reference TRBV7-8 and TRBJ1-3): GAGVSQSPRYKVAKRGQDVALRCDPISGHVSLFWYQQALGQGPEFLTYFQNEAQLDKSGLPSDRFFAERPEGSVSTLKIQRTQQEDSAVYLCASSLELGGNTIYFGEGSWLTVV.

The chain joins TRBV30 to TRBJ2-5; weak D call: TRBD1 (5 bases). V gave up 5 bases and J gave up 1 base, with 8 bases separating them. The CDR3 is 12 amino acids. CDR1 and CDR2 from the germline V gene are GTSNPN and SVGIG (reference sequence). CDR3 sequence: CAWGHLQETQYF. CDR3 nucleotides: TGTGCCTGGGGACATCTCCAAGAGACCCAGTACTTC.

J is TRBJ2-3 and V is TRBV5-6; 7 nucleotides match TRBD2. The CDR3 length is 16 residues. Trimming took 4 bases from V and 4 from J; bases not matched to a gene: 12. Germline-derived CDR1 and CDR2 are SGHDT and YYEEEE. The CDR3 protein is CASSPGGLWGADTQYF. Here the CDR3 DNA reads TGTGCCAGCAGCCCGGGGGGACTGTGGGGAGCAGATACGCAGTATTTT.

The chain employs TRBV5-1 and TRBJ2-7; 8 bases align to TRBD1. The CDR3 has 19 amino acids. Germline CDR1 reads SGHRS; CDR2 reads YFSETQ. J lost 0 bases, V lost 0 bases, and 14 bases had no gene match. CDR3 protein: CASSLVRGIRTGISYEQYF. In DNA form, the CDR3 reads TGCGCCAGCAGCTTGGTTCGGGGTATAAGGACAGGGATCTCCTACGAGCAGTACTTC.

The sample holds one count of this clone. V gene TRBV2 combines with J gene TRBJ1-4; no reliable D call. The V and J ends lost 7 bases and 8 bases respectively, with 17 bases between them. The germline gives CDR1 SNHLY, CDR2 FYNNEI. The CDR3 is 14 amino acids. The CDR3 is CASKEGPLKEKLFF. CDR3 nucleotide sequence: TGTGCCAGCAAAGAGGGCCCTTTGAAGGAAAAACTGTTTTTT.